This passage covers 29 T cell receptor beta chains from one sample sequenced in a study of blood T cell repertoires in COVID-19. Assay: immunoSEQ multiplex PCR; the TCRdb copy retains only in-frame clones and omits some. This sample has around 180,000 clones, with almost 80% found just once. Sequencing was carried out using peripheral blood. These TCRs come from a man aged 60 to 69 with active or convalescent COVID-19.

This clone was recorded a few times. The chain is built from TRBV7-8 and TRBJ2-7; D gene unclear. There are 15 residues in the CDR3. Per the germline V gene, CDR1 is SGHVS and CDR2 is FQNEAQ. V was clipped by 4 bases and J by 4 bases, with 17 bases between them. The CDR3 DNA reads TGTGCCAGCAGCTCCCCTCCGACGGGTGCGTACGAGCAGTACTTC. Encoded protein: CASSSPPTGAYEQYF.

The chain combines TRBV29-1 with TRBJ1-1; 9 nucleotides match TRBD1. Germline V gene lookup returns CDR1 SQVTM and CDR2 ANQGSEA. The CDR3 has 14 residues. Trimming at V came to 7 bases and at J to 7 bases, leaving 13 bases not matched to a gene. The CDR3 spells CSARTGTGTIEAFF. CDR3 DNA: TGCAGCGCACGTACCGGGACAGGGACCATTGAAGCTTTCTTT.

V is TRBV20-1 and J is TRBJ2-4; D is possibly TRBD1 (6 bases). Germline V gives CDR1 DFQATT, CDR2 SNEGSKA (reference sequence). This CDR3 has 11 amino acids. V lost 8 bases and J lost 5, with 10 bases in between. The CDR3 reads CSTGNENIQYF. The CDR3 coding sequence is TGCAGTACAGGGAACGAAAACATTCAGTACTTC.

V gene TRBV2 combines with J gene TRBJ1-3; no firm D call. Trimming took 0 bases from V and 0 from J, leaving 9 bases between them. The CDR3 has 16 amino acids. Germline-derived CDR1 and CDR2 are SNHLY and FYNNEI. The DNA for the CDR3 is TGTGCCAGCAGTGAAGCGGCGGGTCACTCTGGAAACACCATATATTTT. Amino acids: CASSEAAGHSGNTIYF.

This clone was recorded once. The chain combines TRBV19 with TRBJ1-5, with a possible D match to TRBD1 (6 bases). The germline gives CDR1 LNHDA, CDR2 SQIVND (reference sequence). The germline V and J ends were trimmed by 6 bases and 1 base, with 10 bases remaining between them. CDR3 length: 14 amino acids. As DNA, the CDR3 is TGTGCCAGTAGAACCAGGGGAAGCAATCAGCCCCAGCATTTT. Translated, it gives CASRTRGSNQPQHF.

The V and J genes are TRBV7-2 and TRBJ1-5; 7 bases are a match to TRBD1. CDR3 length equals 15 residues. Germline values: CDR1 SGHTA, CDR2 FQGNSA. With V trimmed by 5 bases and J by 1 base, 5 bases remained unmatched. CDR3 bases: TGTGCCAGCAGCCTAGGGGGCGAGAGCAATCAGCCCCAGCATTTT. Translated, it gives CASSLGGESNQPQHF. Filled out from reference TRBV7-2 and TRBJ1-5, the complete variable domain reads GAGVSQSPSNKVTEKGKDVELRCDPISGHTALYWYRQSLGQGLEFLIYFQGNSAPDKSGLPSDRFSAERTGGSVSTLTIQRTQQEDSAVYLCASSLGGESNQPQHFGDGTRLSIL.

The rearrangement links TRBV19 to TRBJ1-4, with TRBD1 matching 11 bases. V was pared by 5 bases and J by 5 bases, with 4 bases of the junction left unmatched. This CDR3 is built from 15 residues. Per germline, CDR1 LNHDA and CDR2 SQIVND (reference sequence). CDR3: CASSYRDRGNEKLFF. CDR3 sequence (DNA): TGTGCCAGTAGTTACCGGGACAGGGGGAATGAAAAACTGTTTTTT.

The chain couples TRBV11-3 to TRBJ2-7, with 9 bases identical to TRBD2. CDR1 and CDR2 (germline): SGHNT, YENEEA. J lost 7 bases, V lost 5 bases, and 15 bases had no gene match. The CDR3 runs 16 residues. The CDR3 is CASSPSRGGGGEEQYF. The DNA for the CDR3 is TGTGCCAGCAGCCCCAGTCGCGGAGGCGGGGGGGAAGAGCAGTACTTC.

This chain links TRBV7-3 with TRBJ2-1, with TRBD2 matching over 14 bases. The V gene end was trimmed by 5 bases and the J gene end by 15 bases; junction bases not matched to a gene: 9. CDR1 SGHTA and CDR2 FQGTGA come from the germline V gene. The CDR3 runs to 14 residues. The CDR3 DNA is TGTGCCAGCAGCATGGGACTAGCGGGAGCGGTTATGTTCTTC. Residues: CASSMGLAGAVMFF.

V gene TRBV28 combines with J gene TRBJ1-1; D is unresolved. Germline V gene sequence: CDR1 MDHEN, CDR2 SYDVKM. Trimming took 2 bases from V and 3 from J, leaving 10 bases between them. CDR3 length: 14 residues. The CDR3 region has the DNA TGTGCCAGCAGTTTACCCCAGAAATACACTGAAGCTTTCTTT. This sequence encodes CASSLPQKYTEAFF.

In nucleotides, the CDR3 is TGTGCCAGCATCAGACAGGGGGCCTCTGGAAACACCATATATTTT. Its translation: CASIRQGASGNTIYF. This sequence joins TRBV6-4 and TRBJ1-3; 10 bases align to TRBD1. The germline CDR1 and CDR2 sequences are MRHNA and SNTAGT. This CDR3 contains 15 residues. J gave up 0 bases and V 7 bases, and 3 bases lay outside the gene matches.

The chain carries TRBV11-3 and TRBJ2-7; 10 nucleotides align to TRBD2. Germline V gene data show CDR1 as SGHNT and CDR2 as YENEEA. The CDR3 has 15 residues. V was clipped by 5 bases and J by 5 bases; unmatched bases: 9. The CDR3 region is CASSPQSGRADEQYF. CDR3 nucleotide sequence: TGTGCCAGCAGCCCCCAAAGCGGGAGGGCCGACGAGCAGTACTTC.

DNA for the CDR3: TGTGCCAGCAGCCACTTCCGGGGATCCGGAAACACTGAAGCTTTCTTT. It codes for CASSHFRGSGNTEAFF. This chain joins TRBV7-2 and TRBJ1-1, with D unclear. Trimming pared 5 bases from V and 2 bases from J, leaving 18 bases between. The germline V gene has CDR1 SGHTA and CDR2 FQGNSA. CDR3 length: 16 amino acids.

The chain has TRBV7-3 and TRBJ2-5, with a weak D call TRBD1 (5 bases). Trimming removed 5 bases at V and 4 bases at J, with 11 bases between. This CDR3 comprises 13 residues. CDR1 is SGHTA and CDR2 is FQGTGA in the germline V gene. CDR3 loop: CASSPLGVETQYF. DNA for the CDR3: TGTGCCAGCAGCCCCCTAGGGGTAGAGACCCAGTACTTC.

The V gene is TRBV7-9, the J gene TRBJ2-3; D remains unclear. V was shortened by 3 bases and J by 5 bases, with 12 bases between the two germline ends. The germline V gene encodes CDR1 SEHNR and CDR2 FQNEAQ (reference sequence). The CDR3 covers 14 residues. The CDR3 spells CASSFPPRGDTQYF. The CDR3 bases are TGTGCCAGCAGCTTCCCCCCTCGCGGAGATACGCAGTATTTT.

With respect to this clone: The same CDR3 is also encoded by other DNA sequences in this sample. V usage is TRBV7-2 and J usage is TRBJ2-3, with 7 bases fitting TRBD2. The CDR3 has 15 residues. The germline gives CDR1 SGHTA, CDR2 FQGNSA. The junction had 4 bases not matched to a gene; V was cut back by 4 bases and J by 0 bases. The CDR3 protein is CASSSSGTSTDTQYF. In DNA, the CDR3 is TGTGCCAGCAGCTCTAGCGGAACTAGCACAGATACGCAGTATTTT. Full variable domain (remainder filled in from reference TRBV7-2 and TRBJ2-3): GAGVSQSPSNKVTEKGKDVELRCDPISGHTALYWYRQSLGQGLEFLIYFQGNSAPDKSGLPSDRFSAERTGGSVSTLTIQRTQQEDSAVYLCASSSSGTSTDTQYFGPGTRLTVL.

The chain links TRBV6-5 to TRBJ2-7; 10 nucleotides line up with TRBD2. There are 15 residues in the CDR3. The J segment lost 3 bases and the V segment lost 6 bases, leaving 8 bases of the junction unmatched. Per germline, CDR1 MNHEY and CDR2 SVGAGI. This chain's CDR3 is CASRAGTSAVYEQYF. The DNA for the CDR3 is TGTGCCAGCAGAGCCGGGACTAGCGCTGTCTACGAGCAGTACTTC.

The J gene is TRBJ2-1, the V gene TRBV7-3; 14 bases agree with TRBD2. Germline V gene data show CDR1 as SGHTA and CDR2 as FQGTGA. The CDR3 extends over 15 amino acids. The J segment lost 9 bases and the V segment lost 4 bases, leaving 5 bases of the junction unmatched. CDR3 amino acids: CASSSAGLAGGEQFF. CDR3 DNA: TGTGCCAGCAGCTCCGCCGGACTAGCGGGAGGTGAGCAGTTCTTC. Together with reference TRBV7-3 and TRBJ2-1, the CDR3 gives the full variable domain: GAGVSQTPSNKVTEKGKYVELRCDPISGHTALYWYRQSLGQGPEFLIYFQGTGAADDSGLPNDRFFAVRPEGSVSTLKIQRTERGDSAVYLCASSSAGLAGGEQFFGPGTRLTVL.

This chain links TRBV4-1 with TRBJ2-3; a possible D gene is TRBD1 (6 bases). V lost 1 base and J lost 4, with 12 bases in between. CDR3 size: 15 residues. Looked up from germline, CDR1 is MGHRA and CDR2 is YSYEKL. DNA for the CDR3: TGCGCCAGCAGCCAAGGGACAGAAACTTCAGATACGCAGTATTTT. It yields the protein CASSQGTETSDTQYF.

The chain has TRBV2 and TRBJ1-2; D ambiguous. CDR3 length: 14 amino acids. Germline V gene data show CDR1 as SNHLY and CDR2 as FYNNEI. Trimming took 4 bases from V and 1 from J, leaving 10 bases between them. The DNA of the CDR3 is TGTGCCAGCAGTGTGGGCAGTCGTAACTATGGCTACACCTTC. Amino acid sequence: CASSVGSRNYGYTF.

This chain links TRBV12-3 or TRBV12-4 with TRBJ2-5; TRBD1 aligns across 7 bases. Germline trimming cut 7 bases from V and 2 bases from J; bases unmatched to any gene: 4. The CDR3 runs 13 residues. The CDR3 DNA is TGTGCCAGCAACGACAGGGCTCAAGAGACCCAGTACTTC. Amino acid sequence: CASNDRAQETQYF.

The chain couples TRBV19 to TRBJ2-2; weak D call: TRBD1 (6 bases). CDR3 length: 18 amino acids. In germline, CDR1 is LNHDA, CDR2 SQIVND (reference sequence). Trimming left V 6 bases short and J 0 bases short, with 20 bases between. The CDR3: CASSSKGTNAPNTGELFF. In nucleotides, the CDR3 is TGTGCCAGTAGCTCAAAGGGGACAAACGCCCCGAACACCGGGGAGCTGTTTTTT.

As concerns this clone: Additional DNA sequences in this sample encode the identical CDR3. V gene TRBV9 combines with J gene TRBJ1-6; D is unclear. V was trimmed by 0 bases and J by 13 bases, leaving 8 bases between them. This CDR3 spans 12 amino acids. Germline values: CDR1 SGDLS, CDR2 YYNGEE. DNA of the CDR3: TGTGCCAGCAGCGTAGATCGTGGCCCCCTCCACTTT. Translating gives CASSVDRGPLHF.

This chain links TRBV7-3 with TRBJ1-1; D is perhaps TRBD1 (5 bases). Trimming shortened V by 2 bases and J by 0 bases, and 13 bases separated the two germline ends. The CDR3 has 16 residues. Germline CDR1 reads SGHTA; CDR2 reads FQGTGA. CDR3 DNA sequence: TGTGCCAGCAGCTTACAAGGGGTTGGAATGAACACTGAAGCTTTCTTT. Translating it yields CASSLQGVGMNTEAFF.

The rearrangement links TRBV7-3 to TRBJ2-1, with 8 positions matching TRBD2. The CDR3 has 16 amino acids. With 4 bases clipped from V and 3 bases from J, the junction kept 8 bases outside the gene matches. Germline CDR1 SGHTA, CDR2 FQGTGA. The CDR3 reads CASSSQSGGGYNEQFF. The CDR3 bases are TGTGCCAGCAGCTCCCAGAGCGGGGGAGGCTACAATGAGCAGTTCTTC. Using reference TRBV7-3 and TRBJ2-1 for the parts outside the CDR3, the full variable domain is GAGVSQTPSNKVTEKGKYVELRCDPISGHTALYWYRQSLGQGPEFLIYFQGTGAADDSGLPNDRFFAVRPEGSVSTLKIQRTERGDSAVYLCASSSQSGGGYNEQFFGPGTRLTVL.

The chain joins TRBV27 to TRBJ1-3, with D possibly TRBD1 on 6 matching bases. Germline CDR1 MNHEY, CDR2 SMNVEV (reference sequence). The CDR3 is 14 residues long. V lost 5 bases and J lost 7, with 15 bases in between. CDR3 DNA sequence: TGTGCCAGCAGTCCCCGGGGGGCGGCGAACACCATATATTTT. Protein sequence: CASSPRGAANTIYF.

The rearrangement uses TRBV5-1 and TRBJ2-5; maybe TRBD2 (5 bases). With 0 bases removed from V and 3 bases from J, the gap between germline ends came to 9 bases. Looked up from germline, CDR1 is SGHRS and CDR2 is YFSETQ. This CDR3 spans 14 amino acids. CDR3 in DNA: TGCGCCAGCAGCTTGGACACGCGGGAAGAGACCCAGTACTTC. Encoded protein: CASSLDTREETQYF.

Regarding this clone: Other DNA sequences in this sample translate to the same CDR3. The V and J genes are TRBV7-9 and TRBJ1-5; the D gene is possibly TRBD1 (6 bases). The V end was cut by 5 bases, the J end by 4 bases, with 18 bases between. The CDR3 has 16 amino acids. The V gene's germline CDR1 is SEHNR and CDR2 FQNEAQ (reference sequence). The CDR3 protein is CASSPPGQGRNQPQHF. The CDR3, as DNA: TGTGCCAGCAGCCCCCCCGGCCAGGGGAGAAATCAGCCCCAGCATTTT. The full variable domain, completed using reference TRBV7-9 and TRBJ1-5, is DTGVSQNPRHKITKRGQNVTFRCDPISEHNRLYWYRQTLGQGPEFLTYFQNEAQLEKSRLLSDRFSAERPKGSFSTLEIQRTEQGDSAMYLCASSPPGQGRNQPQHFGDGTRLSIL.

The rearrangement joins TRBV2 to TRBJ2-7, with 9 nucleotides matching TRBD1. CDR1 is SNHLY and CDR2 is FYNNEI in the germline V gene. There are 13 residues in the CDR3. The junction had 3 bases not matched to a gene; V was cut back by 3 bases and J by 6 bases. The CDR3 reads CASSEQDRGEQYF. The CDR3 DNA sequence: TGTGCCAGCAGTGAGCAGGACAGGGGCGAGCAGTACTTC.